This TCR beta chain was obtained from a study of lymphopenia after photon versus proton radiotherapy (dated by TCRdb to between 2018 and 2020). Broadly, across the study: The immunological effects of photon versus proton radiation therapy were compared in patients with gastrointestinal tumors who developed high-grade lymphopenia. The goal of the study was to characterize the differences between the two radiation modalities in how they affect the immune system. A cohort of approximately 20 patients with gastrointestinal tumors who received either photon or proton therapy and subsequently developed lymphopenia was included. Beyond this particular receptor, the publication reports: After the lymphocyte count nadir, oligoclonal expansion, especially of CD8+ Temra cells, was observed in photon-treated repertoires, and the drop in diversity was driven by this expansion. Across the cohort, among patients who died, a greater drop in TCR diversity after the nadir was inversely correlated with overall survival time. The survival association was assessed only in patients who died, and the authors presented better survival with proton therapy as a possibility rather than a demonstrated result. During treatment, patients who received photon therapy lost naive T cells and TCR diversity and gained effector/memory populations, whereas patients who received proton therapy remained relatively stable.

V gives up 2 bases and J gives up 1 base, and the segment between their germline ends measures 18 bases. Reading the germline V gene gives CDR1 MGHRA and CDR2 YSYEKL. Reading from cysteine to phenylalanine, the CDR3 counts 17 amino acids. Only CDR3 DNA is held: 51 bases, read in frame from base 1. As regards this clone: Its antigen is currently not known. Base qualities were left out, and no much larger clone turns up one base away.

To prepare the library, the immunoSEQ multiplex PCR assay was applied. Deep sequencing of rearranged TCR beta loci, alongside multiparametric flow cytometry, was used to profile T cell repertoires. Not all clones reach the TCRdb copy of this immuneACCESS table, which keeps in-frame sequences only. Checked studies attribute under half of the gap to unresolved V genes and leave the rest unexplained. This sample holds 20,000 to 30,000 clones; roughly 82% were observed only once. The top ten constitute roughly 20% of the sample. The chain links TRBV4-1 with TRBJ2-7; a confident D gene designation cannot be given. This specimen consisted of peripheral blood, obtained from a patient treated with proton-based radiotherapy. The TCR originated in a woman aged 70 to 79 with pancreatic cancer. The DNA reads TGCGCCAGCAGCCAACCCCTTCATAAAGGTGAATCCTACGAGCAGTACTTC. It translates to CASSQPLHKGESYEQYF.